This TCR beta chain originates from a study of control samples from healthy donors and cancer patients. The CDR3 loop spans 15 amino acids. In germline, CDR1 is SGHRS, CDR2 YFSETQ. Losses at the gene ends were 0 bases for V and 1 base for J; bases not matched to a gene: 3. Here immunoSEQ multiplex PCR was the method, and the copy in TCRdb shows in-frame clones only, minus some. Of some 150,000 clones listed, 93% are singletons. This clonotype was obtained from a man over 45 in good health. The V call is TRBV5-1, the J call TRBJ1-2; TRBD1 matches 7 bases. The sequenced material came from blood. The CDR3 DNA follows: TGCGCCAGCAGCTTGGGGACAGGTTTTAACTATGGCTACACCTTC. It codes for CASSLGTGFNYGYTF.